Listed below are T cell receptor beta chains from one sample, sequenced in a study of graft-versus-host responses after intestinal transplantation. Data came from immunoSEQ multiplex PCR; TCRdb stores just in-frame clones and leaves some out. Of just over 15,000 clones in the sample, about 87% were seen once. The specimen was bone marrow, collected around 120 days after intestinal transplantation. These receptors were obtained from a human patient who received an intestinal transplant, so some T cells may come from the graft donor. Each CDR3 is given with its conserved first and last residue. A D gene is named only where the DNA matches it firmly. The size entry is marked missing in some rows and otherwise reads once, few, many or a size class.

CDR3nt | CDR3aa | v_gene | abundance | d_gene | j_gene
TGTGCCAGCACCAACCTACCTACCGAGAACGAGCAGTACTTC | CASTNLPTENEQYF | TRBV6-4 | NA | NA | TRBJ2-7
TGTGCCATCAGTGAGGGGGAGGGGTCCTACAATGAGCAGTTCTTC | CAISEGEGSYNEQFF | TRBV10-3 | NA | TRBD2 | TRBJ2-1
TGTGCCAGCAGTGAGGGGACAGGGGGCACAGATACGCAGTATTTT | CASSEGTGGTDTQYF | TRBV6-4 | few | TRBD1 | TRBJ2-3
TGCGCCAGCAGCCTAGAAGGGGCGGGAGCGGATACGCAGTATTTT | CASSLEGAGADTQYF | TRBV5-1 | NA | TRBD2 | TRBJ2-3
TGTGCCAGCAGCCTCTACCCCTCCACAGGGAACCCTGCCAGAGAAGCCAAAAACATTCAGTACTTC | CASSLYPSTGNPAREAKNIQYF | TRBV4-2 | NA | NA | TRBJ2-4
TGTGCCAGCAGCTTAGACTTTAGCTCCTACAATGAGCAGTTCTTC | CASSLDFSSYNEQFF | TRBV11-2 | NA | NA | TRBJ2-1
TGTGCCAGCAGCGTAGCCCAGAGCGGGAGTTTCGATGAGCAGTTCTTC | CASSVAQSGSFDEQFF | TRBV9 | NA | TRBD2 | TRBJ2-1
TGTGCCAGCAGCCCCAACAGTTACTATGGCTACACCTTC | CASSPNSYYGYTF | TRBV28 | NA | NA | TRBJ1-2
TGCAGCGCCCAGGGGGGGTGGACCACCGGGGAGCTGTTTTTT | CSAQGGWTTGELFF | TRBV29-1 | NA | NA | TRBJ2-2
TGTGCCAGCAGTTTGGTTTCTCGGGAGGAAGCTTTCTTT | CASSLVSREEAFF | TRBV27 | once | NA | TRBJ1-1
TGTGCCAGCTCACCACAACGCGGAGGTGAGCAGTTCTTC | CASSPQRGGEQFF | TRBV18 | once | NA | TRBJ2-1
TGTGCCACCAGCAGAGATGGCAGGACAGGGTCCTACGAGCAGTACTTC | CATSRDGRTGSYEQYF | TRBV15 | NA | TRBD1 | TRBJ2-7
TGTGCCAGCAGTGAAACGGAGGGGGAAGGTAACTATGGCTACACCTTC | CASSETEGEGNYGYTF | TRBV6-1 | NA | NA | TRBJ1-2
TGTGCCAGCAGCTTCGGACTAGCGGGACCCTACGAGCAGTACTTC | CASSFGLAGPYEQYF | TRBV7-9 | NA | TRBD2 | TRBJ2-7
TGTGCCAGCAGCGAAATAGCGGGAGGGCCGGATACGCAGTATTTT | CASSEIAGGPDTQYF | TRBV7-8 | NA | TRBD2 | TRBJ2-3
TGTGCCAGCAGCTTATACAGGGGGCGTTCATTTTACTATGGCTACACCTTC | CASSLYRGRSFYYGYTF | TRBV7-9 | NA | TRBD1 | TRBJ1-2
TGTGCCAGCAGCCATGGGACAGGCGATGGCTACACCTTC | CASSHGTGDGYTF | TRBV7-2 | NA | TRBD1 | TRBJ1-2
TGTGCCAGTAGTATTACCGGGACTAGCGGGAGGGCCTCCGGCAATGAGCAGTTCTTC | CASSITGTSGRASGNEQFF | TRBV19 | NA | TRBD2 | TRBJ2-1
TGTGCCAGCAGGGGTGGCGGGAGTACCAACAATGAGCAGTTCTTC | CASRGGGSTNNEQFF | TRBV2 | NA | TRBD2 | TRBJ2-1
TGTGCCAGCAGCTTGTTTAACACCGGAGAGACCCAGTACTTC | CASSLFNTGETQYF | TRBV5-5 | NA | NA | TRBJ2-5
TGTGCCAGCAGCTTCCGACCGGGACTAGTATACAATGAGCAGTTCTTC | CASSFRPGLVYNEQFF | TRBV9 | NA | TRBD2 | TRBJ2-1
TGTGCCAGCAGTGAAGGGAGGGGGCCCTACAATGAGCAGTTCTTC | CASSEGRGPYNEQFF | TRBV6-1 | NA | NA | TRBJ2-1
TGCAGCGCGACGGAGAACACTGAAGCTTTCTTT | CSATENTEAFF | TRBV29-1 | few | NA | TRBJ1-1
TGTGAGGTCAATGAGCAGTTCTTC | CEVNEQFF | TRBV19 | NA | NA | TRBJ2-1
TGTGCCAGCAGTGAATGCCTTCTCGCACTCGAAGAGACCCAGTACTTC | CASSECLLALEETQYF | TRBV6-1 | NA | NA | TRBJ2-5
TGTGCCAGCAGCCGGACTAGCGGGCGCCCCTGGCCCAATGAGCAGTTCTTC | CASSRTSGRPWPNEQFF | TRBV6-4 | NA | TRBD2 | TRBJ2-1
TGTGCCAGCACCCACGCTCCGAGCTCCTACAATGAGCAGTTCTTC | CASTHAPSSYNEQFF | TRBV28 | NA | NA | TRBJ2-1
TGTGCCAGCAGCTTAGGTGGAGCGGTATCCTACGAGCAGTACTTC | CASSLGGAVSYEQYF | TRBV7-2 | NA | NA | TRBJ2-7
TGTGCCACCAGCAGACCTAGTGGACTAGCGGGATCCTACGAGCAGTACTTC | CATSRPSGLAGSYEQYF | TRBV15 | NA | TRBD2 | TRBJ2-7
TGTGCCAGCAGACTGACCTCTGGGGCCAACGTCCTGACTTTC | CASRLTSGANVLTF | TRBV7-9 | NA | NA | TRBJ2-6
TGTGCCAGCAGCTTCACCCGTGGACAGGTATCGCGCGGGCCAGGGTACGAGCAGTACTTC | CASSFTRGQVSRGPGYEQYF | TRBV7-8 | NA | TRBD1 | TRBJ2-7
TGCGCCAGCAGCCAAGTCAAGGGGTTGGGAGAGACCCAGTACTTC | CASSQVKGLGETQYF | TRBV4-1 | NA | NA | TRBJ2-5
TGTGCCAGCAGCTTAGACCCGGGTGAGCAGTTCTTC | CASSLDPGEQFF | TRBV11-2 | NA | NA | TRBJ2-1
TGTGCCAGTAGTACAGATACGCCCGATCAGCCCCAGCATTTT | CASSTDTPDQPQHF | TRBV19 | NA | NA | TRBJ1-5
TGTGCCAGCAGTTTATTGGGGGAGACCCAGTACTTC | CASSLLGETQYF | TRBV27 | NA | NA | TRBJ2-5
TGTGCCAGCAGTTACATGCGGGGAAATGAGCAGTTCTTC | CASSYMRGNEQFF | TRBV6-6 | NA | NA | TRBJ2-1
TGTGCCATCAGAGCGGCTTTGTACCAAGAGACCCAGTACTTC | CAIRAALYQETQYF | TRBV10-3 | NA | NA | TRBJ2-5
TGTGCCAGCAGCTTGGGCATCCAATTCGAGCAGTACTTC | CASSLGIQFEQYF | TRBV5-4 | NA | NA | TRBJ2-7
TGCAGCGTTGGGACTAGCGGGAGTTATGAGCAGTTCTTC | CSVGTSGSYEQFF | TRBV29-1 | NA | TRBD2 | TRBJ2-1
TGTGCCAGCAGCGATGGAGCGGGAGGAGATACGCAGTATTTT | CASSDGAGGDTQYF | TRBV9 | NA | TRBD2 | TRBJ2-3
TGCGCCAGCAGCTTGGATGGACAGGGTTGGACTGAAGCTTTCTTT | CASSLDGQGWTEAFF | TRBV5-1 | NA | TRBD1 | TRBJ1-1
TGTGCCAGCAGCCTATCACAGGAATACGCCTCTGGAAACACCATATATTTT | CASSLSQEYASGNTIYF | TRBV7-9 | NA | NA | TRBJ1-3
TGTGCCAGCAGTATAAGACAGGATAACTATGGCTACACCTTC | CASSIRQDNYGYTF | TRBV28 | once | NA | TRBJ1-2
TGTGCCAGCAGTTCGGGGGACAGCTACAATGAGCAGTTCTTC | CASSSGDSYNEQFF | TRBV27 | NA | NA | TRBJ2-1
TGTGCCAGCAGTGTAGCGGGAGAGTACAATGAGCAGTTCTTC | CASSVAGEYNEQFF | TRBV6-1 | NA | TRBD2 | TRBJ2-1
TGTGCCAGCAGTTACGGGACCGCAGACGGTGAGCAGTTCTTC | CASSYGTADGEQFF | TRBV6-5 | NA | NA | TRBJ2-1